The entry below describes one T cell receptor beta chain. Clones were read by immunoSEQ multiplex PCR, and TCRdb kept only the in-frame ones, dropping some. The table shows tens of thousands of clones, with 80% to 95% occurring only once. This sample is part of a study of T cell changes during pregnancy in multiple sclerosis. J gave up 2 bases and V 4 bases, and 6 bases lay outside the gene matches. CDR3 length equals 17 residues. Germline V CDR1 and CDR2: SGHRS, YFSETQ. The origin of this receptor is a female donor with multiple sclerosis, enrolled in a pregnancy study. The chain has TRBV5-1 and TRBJ2-1; 13 nucleotides agree with TRBD2. Specimen: peripheral blood, collected in the second trimester of pregnancy. Written as DNA, the CDR3 is TGCGCCAGCAGCATTGGGACTAGCGGGGTTGCCTACAATGAGCAGTTCTTC. Its protein product is CASSIGTSGVAYNEQFF.